This TCR beta chain was identified in a study of PD-L1 blockade in urothelial cancer. The overall study: Dosed intravenously at 1,200 mg every 3 weeks, atezolizumab was initiated by patients around 2014.

Each PCR had synthetic TCR analog templates added to it as a spike-in. Clones were sequenced by immunoSEQ multiplex PCR, and TCRdb holds only the in-frame ones, with some missing. The data show tens of thousands of clones, more than 80% seen once. This clone appeared once. Time point: pretreatment peripheral blood. Germline trimming cut 4 bases from V and 1 base from J; bases unmatched to any gene: 7. Germline values: CDR1 SGHRS, CDR2 YFSETQ. The CDR3 runs to 16 residues. The rearrangement joins TRBV5-1 to TRBJ2-2; 7 bases agree with TRBD1. Sample: PBMCs, taken around atezolizumab (anti-PD-L1) treatment. The source is an older man with urothelial cancer. The CDR3 reads CASSKTGPVNTGELFF. As DNA, the CDR3 is TGCGCCAGCAGCAAGACAGGGCCCGTGAACACCGGGGAGCTGTTTTTT.